These 32 T cell receptor beta chains originate from one sample sequenced in a study of cytomegalovirus exposure and HLA in healthy donors. Repertoires were generated with immunoSEQ multiplex PCR, while TCRdb's copy carries only in-frame clones and drops some. The sample contains some 160,000 clones, roughly 91% of which appear only once. Sequencing input: PBMCs. The receptors here all came from a man aged 18-30 years in good health and CMV-seronegative.

The chain joins TRBV4-3 to TRBJ2-2; 9 bases agree with TRBD1. Germline CDR1 is LGHNA and CDR2 is YSLEER. The CDR3 contains 17 residues. After removal of 1 base from V and 2 bases from J, the junction contained 5 bases not matched to a gene. CDR3 residues: CASSQGPGQGNTGELFF. CDR3 bases: TGCGCCAGCAGCCAAGGTCCGGGACAGGGCAACACCGGGGAGCTGTTTTTT.

The DNA of the CDR3 is TGTGCCAGCAGCCCTCTTCGACAGGGTGGTTTAGAGACCCAGTACTTC. Translation: CASSPLRQGGLETQYF. The chain has TRBV12-1 and TRBJ2-5; the DNA was not compared with TRBD1, the D call given in the table. TRBV12-1 corresponds to a pseudogene. The CDR3 contains 16 residues.

The rearrangement links TRBV27 to TRBJ1-2; the D is unclear. The CDR3 consists of 13 residues. CDR1 and CDR2 from the germline V gene are MNHEY and SMNVEV (reference sequence). V gave up 5 bases and J gave up 6 bases, with 13 bases separating them. DNA for the CDR3: TGTGCCAGCAGTCCACTCAACTTCAATGGCTACACCTTC. Translation: CASSPLNFNGYTF.

This clone was counted a single time. V usage is TRBV4-1 and J usage is TRBJ2-2, with 7 bases identical to TRBD2. The J segment lost 5 bases and the V segment lost 0 bases, leaving 9 bases of the junction unmatched. Per germline, CDR1 MGHRA and CDR2 YSYEKL. The CDR3 extends over 17 amino acids. The CDR3 loop is CASSQDPALARTGELFF. CDR3 DNA: TGCGCCAGCAGCCAAGATCCCGCACTAGCGAGGACCGGGGAGCTGTTTTTT.

This clone was observed a handful of times. This chain joins TRBV2 and TRBJ2-1, with D tentatively TRBD2 (5 bases). Germline values: CDR1 SNHLY, CDR2 FYNNEI. This CDR3 has 13 residues. Trimming pared 8 bases from V and 1 base from J, leaving 9 bases between. The CDR3 loop is CASASGSYNEQFF. CDR3 bases: TGTGCCAGCGCCAGCGGATCCTACAATGAGCAGTTCTTC.

This rearrangement joins TRBV10-1 to TRBJ2-2; D is undetermined. Trimming removed 5 bases from V and 1 base from J, with 8 bases in between. Per the germline V gene, CDR1 is WNHNN and CDR2 is SYGVQD (reference sequence). The CDR3 sequence is 14 residues long. The CDR3 reads CASSKSGNTGELFF. The CDR3 DNA follows: TGCGCCAGCAGTAAATCGGGGAACACCGGGGAGCTGTTTTTT.

The CDR3 DNA is TGTGCCAGCAGCTTTAGCGGGGGGGCCCGGGAGACCCAGTACTTC. As protein: CASSFSGGARETQYF. V and J are TRBV5-4 and TRBJ2-5; 11 bases line up with TRBD2. Trimming cost V 2 bases and J 5 bases; bases outside gene matches: 5. Germline assignment: CDR1 SGHNT and CDR2 YYREEE (reference sequence). The CDR3 length is 15 residues. Filled out from reference TRBV5-4 and TRBJ2-5, the complete variable domain reads ETGVTQSPTHLIKTRGQQVTLRCSSQSGHNTVSWYQQALGQGPQFIFQYYREEENGRGNFPPRFSGLQFPNYSSELNVNALELDDSALYLCASSFSGGARETQYFGPGTRLLVL.

This clone was seen a handful of times. The chain uses TRBV7-2 and TRBJ2-6, with D perhaps matching TRBD1 (6 bases). From germline, CDR1 is SGHTA and CDR2 FQGNSA. The length of the CDR3 is 18 residues. The ends were cut back, 0 bases at V and 0 bases at J, with 12 bases in the middle. The CDR3 nucleotides read TGTGCCAGCAGCTTAGCCGGACAGCCACCCTCTGGGGCCAACGTCCTGACTTTC. Residues: CASSLAGQPPSGANVLTF.

This clone appeared once. The chain couples TRBV6-9 to TRBJ2-7; the match to TRBD2 covers 10 bases. Germline V gives CDR1 MNHGY, CDR2 SVAAGI. J was trimmed by 2 bases and V by 6 bases; bases with no gene match: 7. The CDR3 loop spans 15 amino acids. The CDR3 DNA reads TGTGCCAGCAGGACGAGCGGGAGGGTTCCCTACGAGCAGTACTTC. Its protein product is CASRTSGRVPYEQYF.

This clone was picked up one time. The chain has TRBV19 and TRBJ1-3; no clear D. Per germline, CDR1 LNHDA and CDR2 SQIVND (reference sequence). The CDR3 runs 12 residues. V lost 7 bases and J 4 bases, leaving 8 bases between the germline ends. For the CDR3, the DNA is TGTGCCAGTAACGCCAGAGGAAACACCATATATTTT. Its protein product is CASNARGNTIYF.

The V gene is TRBV28, the J gene TRBJ2-3; TRBD2 matches at 13 bases. Germline V gives CDR1 MDHEN, CDR2 SYDVKM. This CDR3 is 14 amino acids long. Unmatched junction bases numbered 1, after V lost 6 bases and J lost 4 bases. For the CDR3, the DNA is TGTGCCAGCAGCGGGACTAGCGGGGCAGATACGCAGTATTTT. It encodes CASSGTSGADTQYF. Based on the CDR3 plus reference TRBV28 and TRBJ2-3, the full variable domain is DVKVTQSSRYLVKRTGEKVFLECVQDMDHENMFWYRQDPGLGLRLIYFSYDVKMKEKGDIPEGYSVSREKKERFSLILESASTNQTSMYLCASSGTSGADTQYFGPGTRLTVL.

The genes are TRBV6-5 and TRBJ2-7; a weak D match, TRBD1 (7 bases). CDR1 MNHEY and CDR2 SVGAGI come from the germline V gene. This CDR3 comprises 14 residues. Trimming pared 10 bases from V and 9 bases from J, leaving 25 bases between. CDR3 region: CATRGDSHSWWQYV. The CDR3 DNA follows: TGTGCCACCAGGGGGGACTCACACTCCTGGTGGCAGTACGTC.

The chain combines TRBV6-1 with TRBJ2-1, with D possibly being TRBD1 (6 bases). The germline V gene encodes CDR1 MNHNS and CDR2 SASEGT. The CDR3 extends over 18 amino acids. V was shortened by 4 bases and J by 4 bases, with 23 bases between the two germline ends. The CDR3 DNA sequence: TGTGCCAGCAGTGTGGGACGTGGGGGCCGAGGAAATTACAATGAGCAGTTCTTC. Its protein product is CASSVGRGGRGNYNEQFF.

This sequence joins TRBV10-2 and TRBJ2-1; 12 bases align to TRBD2. Germline CDR1 and CDR2: WSHSY and SAAADI. The CDR3 totals 15 residues. With V trimmed by 8 bases and J by 2 bases, 4 bases remained unmatched. This CDR3 reads CASSGLAGPYNEQFF. CDR3 coding DNA: TGCGCCAGCTCCGGACTAGCGGGGCCCTACAATGAGCAGTTCTTC.

The chain uses TRBV28 and TRBJ1-2, with TRBD1 matching 9 bases. Trimming cost V 4 bases and J 1 base; bases outside gene matches: 4. CDR3 length: 15 residues. Looked up from germline, CDR1 is MDHEN and CDR2 is SYDVKM. CDR3 nucleotides: TGTGCCAGCAGTTCATCGACAGGGGGTAACTATGGCTACACCTTC. The encoded protein is CASSSSTGGNYGYTF.

The rearrangement joins TRBV7-6 to TRBJ2-1; 8 bases align to TRBD2. The germline V gene encodes CDR1 SGHVS and CDR2 FNYEAQ. After removal of 5 bases from V and 4 bases from J, the junction contained 4 bases not matched to a gene. The CDR3 is 14 residues long. The CDR3 bases are TGTGCCAGCAGCCCCGGGACTAGTTACAATGAGCAGTTCTTC. Protein: CASSPGTSYNEQFF.

This chain connects TRBV2 to TRBJ2-5; possibly TRBD2 for D (5 bases). V gave up 11 bases and J gave up 1 base, with 20 bases separating them. The CDR3 runs to 15 residues. Looked up from germline, CDR1 is SNHLY and CDR2 is FYNNEI. The CDR3 loop is CAARASRSLQETQYF. DNA for the CDR3: TGTGCCGCGCGGGCTAGCCGATCCCTCCAAGAGACCCAGTACTTC.

This clone was picked up one time. The chain carries TRBV15 and TRBJ1-5; 7 bases align to TRBD1. The V segment lost 6 bases and the J segment 2 bases; nucleotides outside the gene matches: 10. Looked up from germline, CDR1 is LNHNV and CDR2 is YYDKDF (reference sequence). The CDR3 has 16 residues. The CDR3 is CATSRRGGSGNQPQHF. The CDR3 DNA is TGTGCCACCAGTCGAAGAGGGGGCAGTGGCAATCAGCCCCAGCATTTT.

V is TRBV6-1 and J is TRBJ2-7, with D uncertain. Germline V gene data show CDR1 as MNHNS and CDR2 as SASEGT. This CDR3 region has 13 residues. Trimming shortened V by 5 bases and J by 6 bases, and 14 bases separated the two germline ends. CDR3 loop: CASSQNRIREQYV. Written as DNA, the CDR3 is TGTGCCAGCAGTCAGAACAGAATCCGCGAGCAGTACGTC.

V usage is TRBV2 and J usage is TRBJ2-7, with D maybe TRBD1 (5 bases). The CDR3 length is 15 residues. Germline lookup yields CDR1 SNHLY and CDR2 FYNNEI. Trimming took off 4 bases at V and 11 bases at J, with 24 bases between the two ends. The CDR3 protein is CASSGSVQGRDREYF. The CDR3, as DNA: TGTGCCAGCAGTGGGTCGGTGCAGGGCCGTGACCGTGAGTACTTC.

This chain uses TRBV14 with TRBJ2-5; 8 nucleotides line up with TRBD1. CDR1 is SGHDN and CDR2 is FVKESK in the germline V gene. The CDR3 is made up of 15 amino acids. J gave up 5 bases and V 7 bases, and 12 bases lay outside the gene matches. CDR3 in DNA: TGTGCCAGCAACAGACCCCAGGGGGCATTGGAGACCCAGTACTTC. Translation gives CASNRPQGALETQYF.

This chain uses TRBV25-1 with TRBJ2-2; D not resolved. CDR1 and CDR2 from the germline V gene are MGHDK and SYGVNS. The CDR3 runs 13 residues. The V end was cut by 3 bases, the J end by 3 bases, with 5 bases between. The CDR3 DNA is TGTGCCAGCAGTGACGGGTACACCGGGGAGCTGTTTTTT. It translates to CASSDGYTGELFF.

This chain connects TRBV5-4 to TRBJ2-7; perhaps TRBD1 as D (6 bases). Germline V gene data show CDR1 as SGHNT and CDR2 as YYREEE (reference sequence). The CDR3 contains 15 residues. V lost 7 bases, J lost 3 bases, and 20 bases lay in between. CDR3 region: CASPNIGQFFYEQYV. CDR3 DNA sequence: TGTGCCAGCCCAAATATAGGACAGTTTTTCTACGAGCAGTACGTC.

A few counts support this clone. The chain joins TRBV10-1 to TRBJ2-7; 10 bases fit TRBD2. This CDR3 has 14 residues. Germline V gives CDR1 WNHNN, CDR2 SYGVQD (reference sequence). The junction had 4 bases not matched to a gene; V was cut back by 4 bases and J by 4 bases. CDR3 bases: TGCGCCAGCAGTGTGGCTAGCGGGAGATACGAGCAGTACTTC. It codes for CASSVASGRYEQYF.

This clone was observed once. The rearrangement links TRBV7-2 to TRBJ2-1; maybe TRBD1 (6 bases). V shed 1 base and J shed 7 bases, with 11 bases lying between them. The CDR3 length is 14 residues. The germline CDR1 and CDR2 sequences are SGHTA and FQGNSA. The CDR3 DNA reads as TGTGCCAGCAGCTTAGGGGGGCCGGGGAATGAGCAGTTCTTC. The encoded protein is CASSLGGPGNEQFF.

The chain has TRBV19 and TRBJ1-2, with 9 bases aligning to TRBD1. Trimming removed 6 bases from V and 6 bases from J; junction bases left unmatched: 11. The CDR3 loop spans 15 amino acids. Germline lookup yields CDR1 LNHDA and CDR2 SQIVND (reference sequence). The DNA of the CDR3 is TGTGCCAGTAGGGGAGGACAGGGGTACCTCAATGGCTACACCTTC. Protein product: CASRGGQGYLNGYTF.

The rearrangement uses TRBV5-1 and TRBJ2-5, with a tentative D call TRBD2 (5 bases). V was trimmed by 4 bases and J by 2 bases, leaving 12 bases between them. This CDR3 is built from 14 residues. CDR1 SGHRS and CDR2 YFSETQ come from the germline V gene. CDR3 protein: CASSQSEVQETQYF. The CDR3 coding sequence is TGCGCCAGCAGCCAGTCGGAGGTTCAAGAGACCCAGTACTTC.

The table lists this clone with a few counts. V gene TRBV27 combines with J gene TRBJ2-5, with D maybe TRBD1 (6 bases). V was trimmed by 5 bases and J by 2 bases, leaving 15 bases between them. Germline loops: CDR1 MNHEY, CDR2 SMNVEV (reference sequence). The CDR3 loop spans 15 amino acids. CDR3 in amino acids: CASSTRDTAQETQYF. The CDR3 DNA follows: TGTGCCAGCAGTACCCGGGACACCGCACAAGAGACCCAGTACTTC.

The chain couples TRBV4-1 to TRBJ2-2; D remains ambiguous. CDR1 MGHRA and CDR2 YSYEKL come from the germline V gene. The CDR3 runs 13 residues. V dropped 5 bases and J dropped 5 bases, with 9 bases sitting between them. The CDR3 loop is CASSWPETGELFF. For the CDR3, the DNA is TGCGCCAGCAGCTGGCCGGAGACCGGGGAGCTGTTTTTT.

The rearrangement uses TRBV5-1 and TRBJ2-5; 11 bases line up with TRBD1. V trimming: 7 bases; J trimming: 5 bases; junction bases outside the gene matches: 7. Germline V gene sequence: CDR1 SGHRS, CDR2 YFSETQ. The CDR3 length is 14 residues. Written as DNA, the CDR3 is TGCGCCAGCGGCCGGACAGGGGGCCTGGAGACCCAGTACTTC. It is translated as CASGRTGGLETQYF. The entire variable domain, with the rest obtained from reference TRBV5-1 and TRBJ2-5, is as follows: KAGVTQTPRYLIKTRGQQVTLSCSPISGHRSVSWYQQTPGQGLQFLFEYFSETQRNKGNFPGRFSGRQFSNSRSEMNVSTLELGDSALYLCASGRTGGLETQYFGPGTRLLVL.

The chain couples TRBV6-5 to TRBJ2-2; D is uncertain. V lost 6 bases and J lost 7, with 18 bases in between. Germline V CDR1 and CDR2: MNHEY, SVGAGI. The CDR3 totals 15 residues. In nucleotides, the CDR3 is TGTGCCAGCAGCCCACTGACTGACGTCGGCGGGGAGCTGTTTTTT. It specifies CASSPLTDVGGELFF.

CDR3: CASSEKGTGPLNTEAFF. CDR3 coding DNA: TGTGCCAGCAGTGAAAAGGGGACAGGGCCACTGAACACTGAAGCTTTCTTT. The chain combines TRBV6-1 with TRBJ1-1; 9 nucleotides line up with TRBD1. The trim removed 2 bases at V and 0 bases at J, leaving 7 bases unmatched. The CDR3 runs to 17 residues. CDR1 is MNHNS and CDR2 is SASEGT in the germline V gene.